Reported below is one T cell receptor beta chain. Its antigen is unknown. There are no base qualities to consult, and no much larger clone falls within one base. This specimen comes from a study of T cell repertoires in cytomegalovirus infection (dated by TCRdb to about 2019). For the study in its entirety: Alongside well-studied HLA-B-restricted epitopes, the peptide stimulations were aimed at recently identified HLA-C-restricted CMV epitopes, whose presentation resists viral immunomodulation. The HLA type of each donor mattered for the analysis, because public TCR beta signatures pointed to carriage of CMV infection along with the matching HLA type. What the research found in general, with its limitations: In both this cohort and an independent cohort of several hundred donors, the cumulative frequency of public TCR beta family members distinguished carriers of CMV infection plus the relevant HLA type. The ex vivo response was dominated by HLA-C-restricted CMV-specific TCR beta clonotypes, and the single most frequent clonotype in two of eight donors was supplied by these HLA-C-restricted clonotypes.

V lost 0 bases and J lost 7 bases; the stretch between them is 10 bases long. Taken from the germline V gene, the CDR1 and CDR2 loops are SGDLS and YYNGEE. The CDR3 starts with the cysteine, ends with the phenylalanine, and has 13 residues. This entry keeps only the CDR3 DNA: 39 bases, framed from base 1. In light of the paper, this sample's treatment or condition label describes: in vitro stimulation with specific CMV peptide epitopes to enrich CMV-specific T cells. Sequencing used an Illumina HiSeq 1500. TCRdb cleaned the public reads at Q25 with fastp, built clones with MiXCR and kept in-frame beta chains. CDR3 protein duplicates are merged, each entry listing the most common genes and DNA. For this sample the table gives 200,000 to 250,000 distinct CDR3 sequences, of which about 38% were detected only once. The top ten clonotypes cover more than 50% of the sample.

This sequence originates from a human donor in good health (CMV status not recorded). Some clones in this sample may be carry-over from other donors' samples. Recombination connected TRBV9 to TRBJ1-2, with the D gene not clear enough to name. Source: CD8+ T cells from cultured PBMCs, taken from culture after CMV antigen stimulation. Here the CDR3 is given as CASSVGSPLGYTF. DNA sequence: TGTGCCAGCAGCGTAGGGAGCCCACTTGGCTACACCTTC.